The clone carrying this TCR beta chain was counted between two and nine times. This sample was taken from a study of blood T cell repertoires in COVID-19. About the study: PBMCs, B-cell-depleted T cells, or T cells provided the cDNA or gDNA that made up the material.

Authors' data handling: Estimated nucleated cell counts came from reference gene primer amplification. Clones were read by immunoSEQ multiplex PCR, and TCRdb kept only the in-frame ones, dropping some. The V and J calls and clone size are taken from that table; D and trimming were inferred from the DNA. This repertoire shows 250,000 to 400,000 clones, more than 70% found once; its top ten account for 1.5% to 2%. Enrolment of Seattle patients took place during active infection, and they were followed longitudinally. The germline V gene encodes CDR1 LGHNA and CDR2 YNFKEQ. Unmatched junction bases numbered 10, after V lost 1 base and J lost 7 bases. This CDR3 contains 17 residues.

Sequenced input: peripheral blood. This rearrangement joins TRBV4-2 to TRBJ1-6; the match to TRBD1 covers 7 bases. The source of this sequence is a woman in her 30s with COVID-19, enrolled during active disease. CDR3 region: CASSQVKGALRNSPLHF. The CDR3 nucleotides read TGTGCCAGCAGCCAAGTAAAGGGGGCTCTTAGAAATTCACCCCTCCACTTT.